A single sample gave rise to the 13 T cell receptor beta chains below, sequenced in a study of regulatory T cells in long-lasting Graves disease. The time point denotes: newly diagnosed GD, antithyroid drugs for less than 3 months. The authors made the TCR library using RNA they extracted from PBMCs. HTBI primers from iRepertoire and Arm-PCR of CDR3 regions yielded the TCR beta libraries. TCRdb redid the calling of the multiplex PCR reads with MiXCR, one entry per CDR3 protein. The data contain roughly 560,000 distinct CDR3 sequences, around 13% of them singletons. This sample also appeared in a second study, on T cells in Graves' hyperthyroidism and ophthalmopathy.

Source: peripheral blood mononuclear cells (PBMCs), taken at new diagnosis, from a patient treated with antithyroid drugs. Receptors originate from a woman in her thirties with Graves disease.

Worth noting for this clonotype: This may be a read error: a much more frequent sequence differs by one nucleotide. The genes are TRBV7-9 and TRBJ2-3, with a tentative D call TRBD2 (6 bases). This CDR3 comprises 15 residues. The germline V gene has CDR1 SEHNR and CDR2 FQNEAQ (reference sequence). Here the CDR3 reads CAGSIGAGSTDTQYF. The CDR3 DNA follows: TGTGCCGGCAGCATCGGCGCGGGGAGCACAGATACGCAGTATTTT.

CDR3 loop: CASNDFFGSPGGKNTEAFF. CDR3 nucleotide sequence: TGTGCCAGCAACGATTTCTTCGGGTCCCCAGGAGGGAAAAACACTGAAGCTTTCTTT. The chain combines TRBV2 with TRBJ1-1; D is ambiguous. The germline V gene encodes CDR1 SNHLY and CDR2 FYNNEI. V lost 7 bases to trimming and J lost 2 bases, with 29 bases between them. CDR3 length: 19 amino acids.

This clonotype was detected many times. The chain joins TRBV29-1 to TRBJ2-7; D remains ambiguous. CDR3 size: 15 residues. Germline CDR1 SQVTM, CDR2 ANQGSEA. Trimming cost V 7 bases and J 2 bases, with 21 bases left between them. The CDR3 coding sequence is TGCAGCGCTTCCACCGAAGATTACCCCCCCTACGAGCAGTACTTC. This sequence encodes CSASTEDYPPYEQYF.

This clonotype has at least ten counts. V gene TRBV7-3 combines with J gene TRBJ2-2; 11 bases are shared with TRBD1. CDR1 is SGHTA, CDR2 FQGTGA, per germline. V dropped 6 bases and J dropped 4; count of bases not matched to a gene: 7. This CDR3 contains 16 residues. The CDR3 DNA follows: TGTGCCAGCAGGTCCGGGACAGGGGGTACCACCGGGGAGCTGTTTTTT. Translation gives CASRSGTGGTTGELFF.

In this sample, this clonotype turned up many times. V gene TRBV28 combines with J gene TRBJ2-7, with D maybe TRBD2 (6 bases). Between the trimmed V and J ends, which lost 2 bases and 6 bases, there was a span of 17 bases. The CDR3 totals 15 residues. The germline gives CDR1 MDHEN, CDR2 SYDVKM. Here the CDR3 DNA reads TGTGCCAGCAGTTTAGGGAGGACTGTTCGCGGCGAGCAGTACTTC. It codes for CASSLGRTVRGEQYF.

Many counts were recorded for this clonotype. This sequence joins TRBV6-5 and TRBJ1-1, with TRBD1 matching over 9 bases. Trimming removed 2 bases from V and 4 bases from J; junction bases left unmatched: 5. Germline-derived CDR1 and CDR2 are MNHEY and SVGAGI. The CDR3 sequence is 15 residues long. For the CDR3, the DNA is TGTGCCAGCAGTTACGGAACACAGGGGGCCACTGAAGCTTTCTTT. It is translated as CASSYGTQGATEAFF.

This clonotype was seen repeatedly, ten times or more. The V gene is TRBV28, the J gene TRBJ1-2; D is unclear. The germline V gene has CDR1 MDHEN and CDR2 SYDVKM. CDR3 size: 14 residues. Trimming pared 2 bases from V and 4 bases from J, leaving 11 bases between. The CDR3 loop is CASSLKAWSYGYTF. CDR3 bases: TGTGCCAGCAGTTTAAAGGCGTGGAGCTATGGCTACACCTTC.

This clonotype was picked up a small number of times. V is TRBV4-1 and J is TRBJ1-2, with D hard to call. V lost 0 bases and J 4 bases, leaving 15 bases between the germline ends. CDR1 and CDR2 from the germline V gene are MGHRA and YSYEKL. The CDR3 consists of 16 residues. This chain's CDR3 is CASSQEGRGSLYGYTF. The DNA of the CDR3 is TGCGCCAGCAGCCAAGAAGGTCGCGGGAGTCTCTATGGCTACACCTTC.

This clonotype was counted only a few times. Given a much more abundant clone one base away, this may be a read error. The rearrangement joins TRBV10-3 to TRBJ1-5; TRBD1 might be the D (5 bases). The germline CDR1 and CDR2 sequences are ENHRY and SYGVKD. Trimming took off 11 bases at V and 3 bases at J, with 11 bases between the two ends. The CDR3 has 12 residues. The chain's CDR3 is CAAGNDNQPQHF. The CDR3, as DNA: TGTGCCGCAGGGAACGACAATCAGCCCCAGCATTTT.

CDR3 sequence: CASSPKPGGLTGELFF. CDR3 coding DNA: TGTGCCAGCAGCCCTAAGCCGGGCGGCCTAACCGGGGAGCTGTTTTTT. V usage is TRBV9 and J usage is TRBJ2-2; D not certain. Germline lookup yields CDR1 SGDLS and CDR2 YYNGEE. The CDR3 is 16 residues long. Trimming shortened V by 4 bases and J by 5 bases, and 18 bases separated the two germline ends.

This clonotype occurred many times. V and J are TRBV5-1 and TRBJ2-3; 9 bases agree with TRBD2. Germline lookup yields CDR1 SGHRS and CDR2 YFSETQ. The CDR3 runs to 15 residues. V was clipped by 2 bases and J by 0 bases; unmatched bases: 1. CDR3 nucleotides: TGCGCCAGCAGCTTTAGCGGGAGAAGCACAGATACGCAGTATTTT. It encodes CASSFSGRSTDTQYF. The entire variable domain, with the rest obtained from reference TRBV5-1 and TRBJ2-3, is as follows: KAGVTQTPRYLIKTRGQQVTLSCSPISGHRSVSWYQQTPGQGLQFLFEYFSETQRNKGNFPGRFSGRQFSNSRSEMNVSTLELGDSALYLCASSFSGRSTDTQYFGPGTRLTVL.

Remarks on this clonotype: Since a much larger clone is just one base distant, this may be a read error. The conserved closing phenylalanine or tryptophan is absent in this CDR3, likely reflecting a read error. The CDR3 protein is CSARGTTPETQYS. CDR3 nucleotide sequence: TGCAGTGCTAGAGGGACTACCCCAGAGACCCAGTACTCC. J is TRBJ2-5 and V is TRBV20-1; D may be TRBD2 (6 bases). Germline CDR1 is DFQATT and CDR2 is SNEGSKA (reference sequence). This CDR3 comprises 13 residues. V was clipped by 1 base and J by 4 bases, with 10 bases between them.

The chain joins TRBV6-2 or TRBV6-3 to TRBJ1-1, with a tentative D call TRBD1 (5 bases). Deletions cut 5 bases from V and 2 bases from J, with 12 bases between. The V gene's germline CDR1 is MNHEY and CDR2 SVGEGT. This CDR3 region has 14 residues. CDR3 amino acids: CASSGAGPNTEAFF. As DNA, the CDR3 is TGTGCCAGCAGTGGCGCGGGGCCTAACACTGAAGCTTTCTTT.